These 25 T cell receptor beta chains share one sample of origin, sequenced in a study of blood T cell repertoires in COVID-19. Sequencing used immunoSEQ multiplex PCR; TCRdb keeps in-frame clones, though not all of them. The sample records approximately 280,000 clones, roughly 86% being singletons. Sequencing was performed on PBMCs or T cells enriched from blood (not recorded which). The receptors were sampled from a woman younger than 35 who had recovered from COVID-19.

The chain combines TRBV19 with TRBJ2-7; a weak D match, TRBD1 (5 bases). Looked up from germline, CDR1 is LNHDA and CDR2 is SQIVND (reference sequence). V shed 4 bases and J shed 0 bases, with 16 bases lying between them. The CDR3 length is 16 residues. This CDR3 is CASSTKTVRSSYEQYF. In DNA, the CDR3 is TGTGCCAGTAGTACAAAGACAGTTAGGAGCTCCTACGAGCAGTACTTC.

V is TRBV7-2 and J is TRBJ1-1, with D uncertain. The CDR3 is 11 residues long. With 3 bases removed from V and 8 bases from J, the gap between germline ends came to 7 bases. The germline V gene has CDR1 SGHTA and CDR2 FQGNSA. CDR3 nucleotide sequence: TGTGCCAGCAGCTTCAGTCAGGAAGCTTTCTTT. It specifies CASSFSQEAFF.

V and J are TRBV6-2 or TRBV6-3 and TRBJ2-7; 10 nucleotides match TRBD2. Germline trimming cut 7 bases from V and 4 bases from J; bases unmatched to any gene: 7. Looked up from germline, CDR1 is MNHEY and CDR2 is SVGEGT. The CDR3 totals 14 residues. The CDR3 spells CASIPSGRVYEQYF. The CDR3 region has the DNA TGTGCCAGCATCCCTAGCGGGAGAGTTTACGAGCAGTACTTC.

This sequence joins TRBV5-1 and TRBJ1-3; 7 bases line up with TRBD1. V was pared by 2 bases and J by 0 bases, with 5 bases of the junction left unmatched. Per germline, CDR1 SGHRS and CDR2 YFSETQ. This CDR3 is built from 16 residues. Here the CDR3 DNA reads TGCGCCAGCAGCTTCTCTGGACAGGTCTCTGGAAACACCATATATTTT. This gives the protein CASSFSGQVSGNTIYF. The variable domain in full, with the rest retrieved from reference TRBV5-1 and TRBJ1-3, is KAGVTQTPRYLIKTRGQQVTLSCSPISGHRSVSWYQQTPGQGLQFLFEYFSETQRNKGNFPGRFSGRQFSNSRSEMNVSTLELGDSALYLCASSFSGQVSGNTIYFGEGSWLTVV.

This chain uses TRBV5-1 with TRBJ1-2, with unresolved D. Germline assignment: CDR1 SGHRS and CDR2 YFSETQ. V was trimmed by 0 bases and J by 4 bases, leaving 13 bases between them. This CDR3 is 15 amino acids long. In DNA form, the CDR3 reads TGCGCCAGCAGCTTGGAATCGGGCGGGAGCTATGGCTACACCTTC. This encodes CASSLESGGSYGYTF.

The V gene is TRBV18, the J gene TRBJ1-1; TRBD1 matches at 7 bases. The CDR3 sequence is 14 residues long. Per germline, CDR1 KGHSH and CDR2 LQKENI. J lost 3 bases, V lost 8 bases, and 9 bases had no gene match. CDR3 loop: CASLSSGQHTEAFF. CDR3 sequence (DNA): TGTGCCAGCCTCTCGTCGGGACAGCACACTGAAGCTTTCTTT.

CDR3 sequence reads: CAISDRTGALYNEQFF. CDR3 DNA: TGTGCCATCAGCGACCGGACAGGGGCCTTATACAATGAGCAGTTCTTC. The chain carries TRBV10-3 and TRBJ2-1; 9 positions match TRBD1. After removal of 6 bases from V and 4 bases from J, the junction contained 10 bases not matched to a gene. The CDR3 extends over 16 amino acids. From germline, CDR1 is ENHRY and CDR2 SYGVKD.

This clone showed up just once. The gene calls are TRBV9 and TRBJ1-3, with D uncertain. CDR1 is SGDLS and CDR2 is YYNGEE in the germline V gene. The ends were cut back, 0 bases at V and 9 bases at J, with 16 bases in the middle. This CDR3 has 15 amino acids. CDR3 amino acids: CASSVDPDPVGTIYF. Here the CDR3 DNA reads TGTGCCAGCAGCGTAGATCCCGATCCGGTCGGCACCATATATTTT.

This sequence joins TRBV29-1 and TRBJ2-3, with 10 bases identical to TRBD2. CDR1 and CDR2 from the germline V gene are SQVTM and ANQGSEA. The trim removed 6 bases at V and 3 bases at J, leaving 6 bases unmatched. The CDR3 is 14 residues long. CDR3 residues: CSVRTSGRTDTQYF. The CDR3 bases are TGCAGCGTGAGGACTAGCGGAAGGACAGATACGCAGTATTTT.

With respect to this clone: One end of the junction does not line up with germline, which may come from a read error. This chain connects TRBV7-6 to TRBJ2-1; 14 bases map to TRBD2. CDR3 length: 18 amino acids. The germline CDR1 and CDR2 sequences are SGHVS and FNYEAQ. For the CDR3, the DNA is TGTGCCAGCACCTTACAAGGACTAGCGGGAGGAGGGGCCAGTGAGCAGTTCTTC. Residues: CASTLQGLAGGGASEQFF.

V and J are TRBV5-1 and TRBJ2-7, with TRBD1 as a possible D gene (5 bases). Trimming left V 2 bases short and J 5 bases short, with 11 bases between. The CDR3 has 13 residues. In germline, CDR1 is SGHRS, CDR2 YFSETQ. The CDR3 nucleotides are TGCGCCAGCAGCTTTTACAGGCAAAACGAGCAGTACTTC. This translates into CASSFYRQNEQYF.

The chain has TRBV30 and TRBJ1-2; 9 bases line up with TRBD1. The CDR3 is 17 amino acids. CDR1 GTSNPN and CDR2 SVGIG come from the germline V gene (reference sequence). The trim removed 2 bases at V and 2 bases at J, leaving 12 bases unmatched. The CDR3 region is CAWSKGTGFIQNYGYTF. The CDR3 region has the DNA TGTGCCTGGAGTAAGGGGACAGGGTTTATACAAAACTATGGCTACACCTTC.

The chain is built from TRBV3-1 (or the pseudogene TRBV3-2) and TRBJ2-7; 7 bases map to TRBD1. The V segment lost 2 bases and the J segment 1 base; nucleotides outside the gene matches: 11. This CDR3 has 17 amino acids. Germline lookup yields CDR1 LGHDT and CDR2 YNNKEL (reference sequence). Here the CDR3 reads CASSQNIPPGQSYEQYF. CDR3 DNA: TGTGCCAGCAGCCAAAATATCCCACCGGGACAGTCCTACGAGCAGTACTTC.

The CDR3 nucleotides are TGTGCCAGCAATCCGGACAGTACAACTAATGAAAAACTGTTTTTT. This sequence encodes CASNPDSTTNEKLFF. This chain connects TRBV28 to TRBJ1-4; a weak D match, TRBD1 (6 bases). The germline CDR1 and CDR2 sequences are MDHEN and SYDVKM. Trimming removed 7 bases from V and 0 bases from J, with 12 bases in between. There are 15 residues in the CDR3. Filled out from reference TRBV28 and TRBJ1-4, the complete variable domain reads DVKVTQSSRYLVKRTGEKVFLECVQDMDHENMFWYRQDPGLGLRLIYFSYDVKMKEKGDIPEGYSVSREKKERFSLILESASTNQTSMYLCASNPDSTTNEKLFFGSGTQLSVL.

This clone showed up just once. V and J are TRBV5-4 and TRBJ2-5, with D tentatively TRBD2 (6 bases). CDR1 and CDR2 (germline): SGHNT, YYREEE (reference sequence). Trimming removed 6 bases from V and 3 bases from J, with 12 bases in between. The CDR3 is 13 amino acids. CDR3 in amino acids: CASKRAGEETQYF. CDR3 bases: TGTGCCAGCAAGCGGGCTGGGGAAGAGACCCAGTACTTC.

The chain links TRBV15 to TRBJ2-3; TRBD1 matches at 8 bases. V lost 1 base to trimming and J lost 4 bases; unmatched junction nucleotides: 7. In germline, CDR1 is LNHNV, CDR2 YYDKDF (reference sequence). This CDR3 has 16 amino acids. The CDR3 region has the DNA TGTGCCACCAGCAGAGGACAGGGGTGGGAGGCAGATACGCAGTATTTT. Residues: CATSRGQGWEADTQYF.

The chain recombines TRBV5-5 with TRBJ1-4; unclear D gene. Germline values: CDR1 SGHKS, CDR2 YYEKEE (reference sequence). This CDR3 is built from 14 residues. Trimming shortened V by 6 bases and J by 5 bases, and 14 bases separated the two germline ends. This CDR3 reads CASNRRTGNEKLFF. DNA for the CDR3: TGTGCCAGCAACCGGAGGACGGGGAATGAAAAACTGTTTTTT.

This clone was detected only once. This chain links TRBV30 with TRBJ2-1; D may be TRBD2 (6 bases). Trimming stripped 7 bases from V and 6 bases from J, with 10 bases between. This CDR3 contains 11 residues. CDR1 GTSNPN and CDR2 SVGIG come from the germline V gene (reference sequence). The DNA of the CDR3 is TGTGCCTTGCGGAGGGGCAATGAGCAGTTCTTC. Its translation: CALRRGNEQFF.

In this sample, this clone turned up a few times. V gene TRBV7-2 combines with J gene TRBJ2-7; TRBD2 matches at 9 bases. Germline V lookup: CDR1 SGHTA, CDR2 FQGNSA. CDR3 length equals 16 residues. V was clipped by 2 bases and J by 7 bases; unmatched bases: 12. The CDR3: CASSLSRRGGQKEQYF. The CDR3, as DNA: TGTGCCAGCAGCTTAAGTCGGCGGGGGGGGCAAAAAGAGCAGTACTTC.

The chain recombines TRBV11-2 with TRBJ2-1, with no clear D. The V end was cut by 1 base, the J end by 2 bases, with 15 bases between. The V gene's germline CDR1 is SGHAT and CDR2 FQNNGV. This CDR3 contains 17 residues. CDR3 protein: CASSLVMGSRAYNEQFF. In DNA, the CDR3 is TGTGCCAGCAGCTTAGTTATGGGTAGCCGGGCCTACAATGAGCAGTTCTTC. Full variable domain (missing parts from reference TRBV11-2 and TRBJ2-1): EAGVAQSPRYKIIEKRQSVAFWCNPISGHATLYWYQQILGQGPKLLIQFQNNGVVDDSQLPKDRFSAERLKGVDSTLKIQPAKLEDSAVYLCASSLVMGSRAYNEQFFGPGTRLTVL.

The DNA for the CDR3 is TGTGCCAGCAGCCCAACTAGCACCGGGGAGCTGTTTTTT. Translated: CASSPTSTGELFF. The chain uses TRBV7-2 and TRBJ2-2; perhaps TRBD2 as D (5 bases). The CDR3 contains 13 residues. Trimming removed 5 bases from V and 4 bases from J, with 8 bases in between. In germline, CDR1 is SGHTA, CDR2 FQGNSA.

The rearrangement joins TRBV12-3 or TRBV12-4 to TRBJ2-1; D is ambiguous. The V gene lost 6 bases and the J gene lost 3 bases, with 3 bases spanning the gap. The CDR3 sequence is 11 residues long. The CDR3 nucleotides are TGTGCCAGCAGCCGCTACAATGAGCAGTTCTTC. Translating gives CASSRYNEQFF.

CDR3 amino acids: CASRGGGTSTEQFF. The CDR3, as DNA: TGTGCCAGCAGGGGCGGGGGGACCTCCACTGAGCAGTTCTTC. The chain carries TRBV7-2 and TRBJ2-1; 8 nucleotides match TRBD2. This CDR3 comprises 14 residues. CDR1 and CDR2 from the germline V gene are SGHTA and FQGNSA. The J segment lost 9 bases and the V segment lost 6 bases, leaving 10 bases of the junction unmatched. Full variable domain (rest looked up from reference TRBV7-2 and TRBJ2-1): GAGVSQSPSNKVTEKGKDVELRCDPISGHTALYWYRQSLGQGLEFLIYFQGNSAPDKSGLPSDRFSAERTGGSVSTLTIQRTQQEDSAVYLCASRGGGTSTEQFFGPGTRLTVL.

The genes are TRBV4-3 and TRBJ2-1; perhaps TRBD1 as D (5 bases). Germline V gene sequence: CDR1 LGHNA, CDR2 YSLEER. This CDR3 is 16 amino acids long. Deletions cut 1 base from V and 3 bases from J, with 13 bases between. The CDR3 coding sequence is TGCGCCAGCAGCCAAGGGTTCTCAGGGATCTACAATGAGCAGTTCTTC. Amino acid sequence: CASSQGFSGIYNEQFF.

The J gene is TRBJ1-1, the V gene TRBV19; 7 nucleotides align to TRBD1. Losses at the gene ends were 4 bases for V and 1 base for J; bases not matched to a gene: 3. From germline, CDR1 is LNHDA and CDR2 SQIVND (reference sequence). The CDR3 covers 14 residues. The CDR3 DNA reads as TGTGCCAGTAGTAGACAGGGCCAGAACACTGAAGCTTTCTTT. As protein: CASSRQGQNTEAFF.